The clone carrying this T cell receptor (beta chain) showed up just once. Source study methods: Reference gene primer amplification gave nucleated cell count estimates. Some clones are missing from TCRdb's copy, which holds only in-frame ones; the method was immunoSEQ multiplex PCR. V and J calls and clone size are copied from that table; D and trimming were computed from the DNA. The table shows about 100,000 clones, with 87% occurring only once. This sample stems from a study of blood T cell repertoires in COVID-19. V trimming: 7 bases; J trimming: 5 bases; junction bases outside the gene matches: 10. This CDR3 comprises 14 residues. In germline, CDR1 is SGHRS, CDR2 YFSETQ.

This receptor was obtained from a man aged 25-40 years in a cohort sampled during active COVID-19. Sequencing was performed on peripheral blood. This chain links TRBV5-1 with TRBJ2-5; 8 positions match TRBD2. The CDR3 DNA is TGCGCCAGCCGATCTAGCGGGCTCCAGGAGACCCAGTACTTC. Its translation: CASRSSGLQETQYF.